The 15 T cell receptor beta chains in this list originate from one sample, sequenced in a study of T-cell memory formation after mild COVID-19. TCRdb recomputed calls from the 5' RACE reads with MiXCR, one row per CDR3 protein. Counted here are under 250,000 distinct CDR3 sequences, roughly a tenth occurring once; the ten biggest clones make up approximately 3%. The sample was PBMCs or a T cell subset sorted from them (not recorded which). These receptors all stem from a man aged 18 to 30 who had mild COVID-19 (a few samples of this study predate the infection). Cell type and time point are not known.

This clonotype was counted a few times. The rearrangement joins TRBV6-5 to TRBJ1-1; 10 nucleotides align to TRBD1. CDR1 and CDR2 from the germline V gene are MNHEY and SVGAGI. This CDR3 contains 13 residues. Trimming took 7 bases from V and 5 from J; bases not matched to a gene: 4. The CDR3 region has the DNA TGTGCCAGCAAGCGGGGACAGGGGACTGAAGCTTTCTTT. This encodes CASKRGQGTEAFF.

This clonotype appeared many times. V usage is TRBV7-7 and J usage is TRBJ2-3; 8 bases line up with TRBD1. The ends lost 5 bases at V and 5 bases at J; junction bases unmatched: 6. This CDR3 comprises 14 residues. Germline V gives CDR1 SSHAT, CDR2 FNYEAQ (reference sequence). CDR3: CASSQTGVEDTQYF. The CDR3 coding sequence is TGTGCCAGCAGCCAGACAGGGGTAGAAGATACGCAGTATTTT. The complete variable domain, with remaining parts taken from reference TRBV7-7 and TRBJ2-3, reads GAGVSQSPRYKVTKRGQDVTLRCDPISSHATLYWYQQALGQGPEFLTYFNYEAQPDKSGLPSDRFSAERPEGSISTLTIQRTEQRDSAMYRCASSQTGVEDTQYFGPGTRLTVL.

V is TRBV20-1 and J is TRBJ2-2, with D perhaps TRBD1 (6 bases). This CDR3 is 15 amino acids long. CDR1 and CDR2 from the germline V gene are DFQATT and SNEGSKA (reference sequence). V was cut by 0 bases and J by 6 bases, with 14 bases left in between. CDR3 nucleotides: TGCAGTGCTAGAGACCCAGGGGAAGGCGCCGGGGAGCTGTTTTTT. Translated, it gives CSARDPGEGAGELFF.

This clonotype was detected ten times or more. In DNA form, the CDR3 reads TGTGCCAGCCGCGTTTCTAGCACAGATACGCAGTATTTT. This gives the protein CASRVSSTDTQYF. This sequence joins TRBV7-9 and TRBJ2-3, with D unresolved. Looked up from germline, CDR1 is SEHNR and CDR2 is FQNEAQ (reference sequence). The CDR3 sequence is 13 residues long. V lost 8 bases and J lost 0, with 9 bases in between. The whole variable domain, remainder taken from reference TRBV7-9 and TRBJ2-3, is DTGVSQNPRHKITKRGQNVTFRCDPISEHNRLYWYRQTLGQGPEFLTYFQNEAQLEKSRLLSDRFSAERPKGSFSTLEIQRTEQGDSAMYLCASRVSSTDTQYFGPGTRLTVL.

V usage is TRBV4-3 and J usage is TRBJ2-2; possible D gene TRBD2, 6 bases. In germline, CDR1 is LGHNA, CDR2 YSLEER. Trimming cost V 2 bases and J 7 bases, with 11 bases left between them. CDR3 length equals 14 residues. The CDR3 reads CASSQLGRIGELFF. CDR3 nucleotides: TGCGCCAGCAGCCAATTGGGGAGGATCGGGGAGCTGTTTTTT.

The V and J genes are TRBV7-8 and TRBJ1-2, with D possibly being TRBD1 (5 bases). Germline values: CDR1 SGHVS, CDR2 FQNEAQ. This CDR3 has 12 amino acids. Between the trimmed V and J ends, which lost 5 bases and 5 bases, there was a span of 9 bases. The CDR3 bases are TGTGCCAGCAGCCCAGGGTTTTATGGCTACACCTTC. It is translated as CASSPGFYGYTF.

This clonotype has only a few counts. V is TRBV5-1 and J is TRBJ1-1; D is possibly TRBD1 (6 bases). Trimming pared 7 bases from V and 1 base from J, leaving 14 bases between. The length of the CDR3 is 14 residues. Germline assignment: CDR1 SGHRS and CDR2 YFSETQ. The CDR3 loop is CASSRDTWNTEAFF. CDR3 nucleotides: TGCGCCAGCTCTCGGGACACCTGGAACACTGAAGCTTTCTTT.

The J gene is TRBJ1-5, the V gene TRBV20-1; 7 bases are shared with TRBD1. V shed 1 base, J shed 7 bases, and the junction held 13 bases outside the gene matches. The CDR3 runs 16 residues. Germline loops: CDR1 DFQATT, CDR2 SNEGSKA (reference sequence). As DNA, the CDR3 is TGCAGTGCTAGAGGAGGGGCACAGGGGAGAGGGCAGCCCCAGCATTTT. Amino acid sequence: CSARGGAQGRGQPQHF.

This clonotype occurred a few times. The CDR3 DNA sequence: TGTGCCAGCAGCATGGGATACGAGCAGTACGTC. Encoded protein: CASSMGYEQYV. The rearrangement uses TRBV12-3 or TRBV12-4 and TRBJ2-7; D uncertain. The CDR3 length is 11 residues. V lost 6 bases and J 4 bases, leaving 7 bases between the germline ends.

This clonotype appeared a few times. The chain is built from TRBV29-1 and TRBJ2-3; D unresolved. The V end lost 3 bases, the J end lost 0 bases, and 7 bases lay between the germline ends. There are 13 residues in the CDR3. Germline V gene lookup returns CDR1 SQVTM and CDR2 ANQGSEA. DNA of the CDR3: TGCAGCGTTGATAAGGCCAGCACAGATACGCAGTATTTT. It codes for CSVDKASTDTQYF.

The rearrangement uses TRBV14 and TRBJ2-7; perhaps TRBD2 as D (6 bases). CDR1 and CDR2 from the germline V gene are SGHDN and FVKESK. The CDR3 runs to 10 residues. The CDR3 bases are TGTGCCAGCAGCCCTTTGGGGGAGGAGGTC. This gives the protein CASSPLGEEV.

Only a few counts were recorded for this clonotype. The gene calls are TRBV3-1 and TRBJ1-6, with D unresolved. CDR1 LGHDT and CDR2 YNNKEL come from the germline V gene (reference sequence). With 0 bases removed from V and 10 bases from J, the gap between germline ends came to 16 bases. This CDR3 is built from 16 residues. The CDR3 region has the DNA TGTGCCAGCAGCCAAGAACCGGAGCGGAAAGCGTCACCCCTCCACTTT. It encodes CASSQEPERKASPLHF.

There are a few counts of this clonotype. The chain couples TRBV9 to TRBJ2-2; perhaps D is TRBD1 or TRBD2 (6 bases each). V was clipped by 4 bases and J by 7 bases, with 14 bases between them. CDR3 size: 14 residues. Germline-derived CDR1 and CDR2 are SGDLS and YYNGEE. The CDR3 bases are TGTGCCAGCAGCCCAGGAAAGGGGGGCGGGGAGCTGTTTTTT. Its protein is CASSPGKGGGELFF.

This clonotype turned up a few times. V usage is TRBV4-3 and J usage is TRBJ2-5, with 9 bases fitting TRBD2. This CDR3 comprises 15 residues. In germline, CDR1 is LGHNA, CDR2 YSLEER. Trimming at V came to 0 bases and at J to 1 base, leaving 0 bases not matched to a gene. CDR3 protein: CASSQERGGQETQYF. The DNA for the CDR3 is TGCGCCAGCAGCCAAGAGCGGGGGGGCCAAGAGACCCAGTACTTC.

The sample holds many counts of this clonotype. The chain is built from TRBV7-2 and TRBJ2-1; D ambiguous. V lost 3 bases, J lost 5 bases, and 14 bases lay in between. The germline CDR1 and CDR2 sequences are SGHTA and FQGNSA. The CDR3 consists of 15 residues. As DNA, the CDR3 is TGTGCCAGCAGCTTCCGCCGAGACTTTGACAATGAGCAGTTCTTC. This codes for CASSFRRDFDNEQFF.